The T cell receptor beta chain described here comes from a study of blood T cell repertoires in COVID-19. In the study overall: T cells, B-cell-depleted T cells, or PBMCs provided the cDNA or gDNA that served as material.

The germline V gene encodes CDR1 SGHNT and CDR2 YYREEE (reference sequence). Trimming removed 7 bases from V and 2 bases from J; junction bases left unmatched: 3. This CDR3 contains 13 residues. Sequencing used immunoSEQ multiplex PCR; TCRdb keeps in-frame clones, though not all of them. The data show about 50,000 clones, 84% seen once. This TCR came from a man in his sixties with acute or convalescent COVID-19. Sequenced: peripheral blood. V is TRBV5-4 and J is TRBJ1-5; TRBD1 matches at 7 bases. CDR3 sequence reads: CASSDRGNQPQHF. CDR3 nucleotide sequence: TGTGCCAGCTCCGACAGGGGCAATCAGCCCCAGCATTTT.